This T cell receptor beta chain appears in the sequencing data of a study of synovial regulatory T cells in juvenile arthritis. Turning to the study itself: A few patients were therapy-naive; over five received methotrexate alone.

Method: immunoSEQ multiplex PCR; TCRdb's copy keeps in-frame clones and lacks some. The specimen's table records around 10,000 clones. Roughly 11-patient cohort: 11 active juvenile idiopathic arthritis patients, 3 polyarticular, 8 oligoarticular. CDR3 size: 14 residues. No nucleotide data were recorded. Germline CDR1 SGHDT, CDR2 YYEEEE. Sequencing used Treg cells from blood. Subset noted: remaining (HLA-DR-negative) circulating blood Treg cells. The sequence was collected from a donor between 2 and 29 years old with juvenile idiopathic arthritis. The rearrangement links TRBV5-6 to TRBJ1-3. The CDR3 loop reads CASSRVGSGNTIYF.